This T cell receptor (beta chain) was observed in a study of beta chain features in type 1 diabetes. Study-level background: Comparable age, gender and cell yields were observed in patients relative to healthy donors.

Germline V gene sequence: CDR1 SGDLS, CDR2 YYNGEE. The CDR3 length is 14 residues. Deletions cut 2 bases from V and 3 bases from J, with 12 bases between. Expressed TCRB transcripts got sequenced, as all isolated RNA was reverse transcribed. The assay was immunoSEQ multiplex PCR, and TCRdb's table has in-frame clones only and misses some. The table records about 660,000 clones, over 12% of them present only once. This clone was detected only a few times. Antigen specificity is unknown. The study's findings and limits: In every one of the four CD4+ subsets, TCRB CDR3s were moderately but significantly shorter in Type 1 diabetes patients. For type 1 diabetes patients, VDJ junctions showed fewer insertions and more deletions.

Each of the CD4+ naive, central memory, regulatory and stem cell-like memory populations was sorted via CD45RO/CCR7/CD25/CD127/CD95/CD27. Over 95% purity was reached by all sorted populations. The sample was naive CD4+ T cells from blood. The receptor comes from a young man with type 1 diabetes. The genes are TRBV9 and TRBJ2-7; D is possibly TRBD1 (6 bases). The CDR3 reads CASSVTGFVYEQYF. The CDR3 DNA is TGTGCCAGCAGCGTTACAGGGTTTGTCTACGAGCAGTACTTC. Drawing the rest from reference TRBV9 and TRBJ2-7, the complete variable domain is DSGVTQTPKHLITATGQRVTLRCSPRSGDLSVYWYQQSLDQGLQFLIQYYNGEERAKGNILERFSAQQFPDLHSELNLSSLELGDSALYFCASSVTGFVYEQYFGPGTRLTVT.